Sequencing of this TCR beta chain was carried out in a study of blood T cell repertoires in COVID-19. Overall study: Sample material is recorded as cDNA or gDNA derived from T cells, B-cell-depleted T cells, or PBMCs.

Study processing details: Scientists estimated how many nucleated cells there were by amplifying reference gene primers. Sequencing was performed with immunoSEQ multiplex PCR; in TCRdb, only in-frame clones are kept and a portion is missing. D and trimming come from the DNA, and the V and J calls and clone size come from that table. The data contain tens of thousands of clones, roughly 85% of them singletons. Germline V lookup: CDR1 SEHNR, CDR2 FQNEAQ (reference sequence). The CDR3 runs to 18 residues. Trimming removed 6 bases from V and 6 bases from J, with 27 bases in between. This receptor was taken from a man of 80 years or more with acute or convalescent COVID-19. This chain uses TRBV7-9 with TRBJ1-5; D possibly corresponds to TRBD1 (5 bases). The sequenced sample consisted of peripheral blood. This chain's CDR3 is CASRSPRDSQRVGQPQHF. The CDR3 bases are TGTGCCAGCAGATCGCCCCGGGACTCTCAAAGGGTGGGTCAGCCCCAGCATTTT.